These T cell receptor beta chains were read from a single sample in a study of blood T cell repertoires in COVID-19. TCRdb keeps only in-frame clones here, not all; method: immunoSEQ multiplex PCR. The sample yields roughly 170,000 clones, around 82% seen once. The sample consisted of peripheral blood. All receptors come from a man aged 60 to 75 who had recovered from COVID-19. Each CDR3 is given with its conserved first and last residue. A D gene is named only where the DNA matches it firmly. Not all rows give a size; the values are once, few, many and, for expanded clones, a class.

J	D	V	size	CDR3	DNA
TRBJ2-7	NA	TRBV18	NA	CASSHPDRPYEQYF	TGTGCCAGCTCACACCCGGACAGACCCTACGAGCAGTACTTC
TRBJ2-6	NA	TRBV5-4	NA	CASSKKPIQSSSGANVLTF	TGTGCCAGCAGCAAAAAACCGATTCAGTCAAGCTCTGGGGCCAACGTCCTGACTTTC
TRBJ1-6	TRBD1	TRBV6-5	NA	CASSRTGPSPLHF	TGTGCCAGCAGCAGGACAGGGCCTTCACCCCTCCACTTT
TRBJ2-4	TRBD1	TRBV7-2	few	CASSSRDRLAKNIQYF	TGTGCCAGCAGCTCCCGGGACAGATTAGCCAAAAACATTCAGTACTTC
TRBJ2-3	TRBD1	TRBV27	NA	CASSAGGLADTQYF	TGTGCCAGCAGTGCAGGGGGCCTCGCAGATACGCAGTATTTT
TRBJ2-3	TRBD2	TRBV7-3	NA	CASSLWAGGDTQYF	TGTGCCAGCAGCTTATGGGCGGGGGGAGATACGCAGTATTTT
TRBJ2-7	NA	TRBV27	once	CASRQALSYEQYF	TGTGCCAGCAGACAGGCTCTATCCTACGAGCAGTACTTC
TRBJ2-5	TRBD2	TRBV12-3/TRBV12-4	once	CASSFLAGVTQYF	TGTGCCAGCAGTTTTCTAGCGGGGGTAACCCAGTACTTC
TRBJ2-7	TRBD2	TRBV5-1	NA	CASSPRTSGGGAHSYEQYF	TGCGCCAGCAGCCCCCGGACTAGCGGGGGGGGCGCCCACTCCTACGAGCAGTACTTC
TRBJ1-5	NA	TRBV6-1	NA	CASSGLGKAGVDSNQPQHF	TGTGCCAGCAGTGGCCTCGGGAAAGCGGGAGTTGATAGCAATCAGCCCCAGCATTTT
TRBJ2-5	NA	TRBV5-6	once	CASSFPAGATETQYF	TGTGCCAGCAGCTTTCCGGCGGGGGCCACGGAGACCCAGTACTTC
TRBJ1-5	NA	TRBV19	NA	CASSPRTQPQHF	TGTGCCAGTAGTCCCAGAACTCAGCCCCAGCATTTT
TRBJ1-4	TRBD1	TRBV7-2	NA	CASSLDPGTGIEKLFF	TGTGCCAGCAGCTTAGACCCCGGGACAGGTATTGAAAAACTGTTTTTT
TRBJ1-2	TRBD1	TRBV6-5	NA	CASRDREGIFYGYTF	TGTGCCAGCAGAGACAGGGAAGGGATATTTTATGGCTACACCTTC
TRBJ2-3	TRBD2	TRBV7-9	NA	CASSDLSGGNTDTQYF	TGTGCCAGCAGCGATCTAAGCGGGGGAAACACAGATACGCAGTATTTT
TRBJ2-7	TRBD2	TRBV5-4	NA	CASSLPGLAGGSSSYEQYF	TGTGCCAGCAGCCTCCCGGGACTAGCGGGCGGATCCTCCTCTTACGAGCAGTACTTC
TRBJ1-5	NA	TRBV10-3	NA	CAISGSGGNQPQHF	TGTGCCATCAGTGGCTCGGGGGGCAATCAGCCCCAGCATTTT
TRBJ1-1	NA	TRBV4-3	NA	CASSHGLDTEAFF	TGCGCCAGCAGTCACGGGTTGGACACTGAAGCTTTCTTT
TRBJ2-2	NA	TRBV5-4	many	CASSSDTYANTGELFF	TGTGCCAGCAGCTCAGACACTTACGCGAACACCGGGGAGCTGTTTTTT
TRBJ2-5	TRBD1	TRBV5-1	NA	CASSLAAGGAETQYF	TGCGCCAGCAGCTTGGCGGCAGGGGGCGCCGAGACCCAGTACTTC
TRBJ2-3	NA	TRBV5-5	NA	CASSLAPGPVDTQYF	TGTGCCAGCAGCTTGGCCCCAGGGCCGGTAGATACGCAGTATTTT
TRBJ1-4	NA	TRBV30	NA	CASREGATNEKLFF	TGTGCTTCCAGGGAGGGAGCAACTAATGAAAAACTGTTTTTT
TRBJ1-6	TRBD1	TRBV7-9	many	CASSAGQANSPLHF	TGTGCCAGCAGCGCGGGACAGGCCAACTCACCCCTCCACTTT
TRBJ1-1	TRBD1	TRBV29-1	NA	CSASGTADEAFF	TGCAGCGCATCCGGGACAGCAGATGAAGCTTTCTTT
TRBJ1-1	NA	TRBV7-2	NA	CASSLKSMNTEAFF	TGTGCCAGCAGCTTAAAAAGCATGAACACTGAAGCTTTCTTT
TRBJ2-7	TRBD2	TRBV11-2	NA	CASSSGGRPGDEQYF	TGTGCCAGCAGCTCCGGCGGGAGGCCTGGGGACGAGCAGTACTTC
TRBJ1-3	NA	TRBV18	NA	CASSRADAGGLGNTIYF	TGTGCCAGCTCCCGGGCTGACGCCGGAGGGCTCGGAAACACCATATATTTT
TRBJ2-1	NA	TRBV25-1	few	CASSVGPAYNEQFF	TGTGCCAGCAGCGTTGGGCCCGCCTACAATGAGCAGTTCTTC
TRBJ2-6	NA	TRBV19	NA	CASSRTQGRTGANVLTF	TGTGCCAGTAGTAGAACACAGGGAAGGACGGGGGCCAACGTCCTGACTTTC
TRBJ2-7	NA	TRBV6-6	NA	CASSYSADYEQYF	TGTGCCAGCAGTTACTCGGCCGACTACGAGCAGTACTTC
TRBJ2-6	TRBD1	TRBV29-1	NA	CSVEDAGTGGRSGANVLTF	TGCAGCGTTGAAGACGCCGGGACAGGGGGCCGCTCTGGGGCCAACGTCCTGACTTTC
TRBJ1-2	TRBD1	TRBV19	NA	CASSPWGQGLGYTF	TGTGCCAGTAGTCCCTGGGGACAGGGCCTTGGCTACACCTTC
TRBJ2-5	NA	TRBV6-1	once	CASSEGTFPETQYF	TGTGCCAGCAGTGAAGGGACATTCCCAGAGACCCAGTACTTC
TRBJ1-1	NA	TRBV7-9	NA	CASSTTGSRDTEAFF	TGTGCCAGCAGCACCACAGGGAGCAGGGACACTGAAGCTTTCTTT
TRBJ2-1	TRBD2	TRBV18	once	CASSQLAGDSVLNEQFF	TGTGCCAGCTCACAACTAGCGGGGGACTCGGTTCTCAATGAGCAGTTCTTC
TRBJ2-7	TRBD2	TRBV6-2/TRBV6-3	NA	CASSMTSGGAGYEQYF	TGTGCCAGCAGCATGACTAGCGGGGGGGCCGGTTACGAGCAGTACTTC
TRBJ1-3	TRBD1	TRBV5-4	NA	CASSRQGTGGNTIYF	TGTGCCAGCAGCCGCCAAGGGACAGGGGGGAACACCATATATTTT
TRBJ2-5	NA	TRBV5-1	NA	CASRPRQGLKSQETQYF	TGCGCCAGCCGGCCGCGGCAGGGCCTGAAATCCCAAGAGACCCAGTACTTC
TRBJ1-1	NA	TRBV4-3	NA	CASSQDRGWGMNTEAFF	TGCGCCAGCAGCCAAGATAGGGGATGGGGCATGAACACTGAAGCTTTCTTT
TRBJ1-2	NA	TRBV5-1	NA	CASSRTREGGGGYTF	TGCGCCAGCAGTCGGACCCGAGAGGGTGGAGGTGGCTACACCTTC
TRBJ1-1	NA	TRBV5-6	once	CASSSNGGIHTEAFF	TGTGCCAGCAGCTCTAATGGGGGGATCCACACTGAAGCTTTCTTT
TRBJ2-2	NA	TRBV4-1	NA	CASSQPGTGELFF	TGCGCCAGCAGCCAACCGGGAACCGGGGAGCTGTTTTTT
TRBJ2-7	TRBD1	TRBV4-3	NA	CASSQGLDRAPYEQYF	TGCGCCAGCAGCCAAGGGCTGGACAGGGCTCCCTACGAGCAGTACTTC
TRBJ2-5	NA	TRBV10-2	few	CASSESGPVETQYF	TGCGCCAGCAGTGAGTCGGGGCCGGTGGAGACCCAGTACTTC
TRBJ1-3	NA	TRBV6-1	NA	CASSESGRGNTIYF	TGTGCCAGCAGTGAATCAGGGCGAGGAAACACCATATATTTT
TRBJ2-3	NA	TRBV4-3	NA	CASSQGHRELSMDTQYF	TGCGCCAGCAGCCAAGGGCACAGGGAGTTGTCTATGGATACGCAGTATTTT
TRBJ2-6	NA	TRBV30	NA	CAWTRYSGANVLTF	TGTGCCTGGACCCGGTACTCCGGGGCCAACGTCCTGACTTTC
TRBJ1-5	TRBD1	TRBV6-1	NA	CASSVIDRGGDQPQHF	TGTGCCAGCAGTGTAATTGACAGGGGGGGGGATCAGCCCCAGCATTTT
TRBJ2-5	NA	TRBV30	NA	CAGGGGAETQYF	TGTGCCGGAGGGGGGGGCGCCGAGACCCAGTACTTC
TRBJ1-5	TRBD1	TRBV19	NA	CASSVGTGGNNQPQHF	TGTGCCAGTAGTGTCGGGACAGGGGGGAACAATCAGCCCCAGCATTTT